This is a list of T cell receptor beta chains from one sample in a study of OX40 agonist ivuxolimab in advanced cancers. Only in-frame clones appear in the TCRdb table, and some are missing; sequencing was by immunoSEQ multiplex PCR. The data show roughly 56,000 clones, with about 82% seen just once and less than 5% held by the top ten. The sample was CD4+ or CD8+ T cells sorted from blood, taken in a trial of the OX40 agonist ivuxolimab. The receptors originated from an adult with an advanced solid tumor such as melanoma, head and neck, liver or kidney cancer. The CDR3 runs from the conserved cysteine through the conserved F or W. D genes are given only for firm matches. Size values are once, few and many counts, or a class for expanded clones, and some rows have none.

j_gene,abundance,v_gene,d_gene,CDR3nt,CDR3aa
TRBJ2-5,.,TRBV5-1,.,TGCGCCAGCAGCTTGGCTGTCGGCCGCCGAGAGACCCAGTACTTC,CASSLAVGRRETQYF
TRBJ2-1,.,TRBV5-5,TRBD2,TGTGCCAGCAGCTTAGGCGGGGGGGTACTCAATGAGCAGTTCTTC,CASSLGGGVLNEQFF
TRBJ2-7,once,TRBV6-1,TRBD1,TGTGCCAGCAGACCGGGACAGCCTACCTACGAGCAGTACTTC,CASRPGQPTYEQYF
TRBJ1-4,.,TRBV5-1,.,TGCGCCAGCAGCATAGGGGCCACTAATGAAAAACTGTTTTTT,CASSIGATNEKLFF
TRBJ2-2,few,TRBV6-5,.,TGTGCCAGCAGTTACTCGCGGGCATCAGAGCTGTTTTTT,CASSYSRASELFF
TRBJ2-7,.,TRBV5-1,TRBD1,TGCGCCAGCAGCCAGGACCCGGGACAGGGGTCGTACGAGCAGTACTTC,CASSQDPGQGSYEQYF
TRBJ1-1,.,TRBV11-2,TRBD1,TGTGCCAGCATCCCAGGGGGCGGAGGACACATGAACACTGAAGCTTTCTTT,CASIPGGGGHMNTEAFF
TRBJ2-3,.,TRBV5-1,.,TGCGCCAGCAGCTTTCAAATGACGGGAGATACGCAGTATTTT,CASSFQMTGDTQYF
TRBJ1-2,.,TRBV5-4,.,TGTGCCAGCAGCTTGGGGGGGGCAGGGAGTAACTATGGCTACACCTTC,CASSLGGAGSNYGYTF
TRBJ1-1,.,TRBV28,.,TGTGCCAGCACTTCCGGACAGCTAAACACTGAAGCTTTCTTT,CASTSGQLNTEAFF
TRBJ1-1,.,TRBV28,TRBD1,TGTGCCAGCAGTTTACCCGGGACAGGGTGGACTTTAACTGAAGCTTTCTTT,CASSLPGTGWTLTEAFF